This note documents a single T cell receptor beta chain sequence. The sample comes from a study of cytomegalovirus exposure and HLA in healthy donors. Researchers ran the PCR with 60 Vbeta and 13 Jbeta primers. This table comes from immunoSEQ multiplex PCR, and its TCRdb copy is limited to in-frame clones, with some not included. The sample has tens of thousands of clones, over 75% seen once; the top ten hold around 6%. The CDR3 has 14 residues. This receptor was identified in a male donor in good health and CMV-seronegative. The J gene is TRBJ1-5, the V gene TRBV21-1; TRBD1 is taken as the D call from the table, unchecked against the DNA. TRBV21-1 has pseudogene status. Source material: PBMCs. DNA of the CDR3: TGTGCCAGCAGCCCCCAAGGGGTAGATCAGCCCCAGCATTTT. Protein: CASSPQGVDQPQHF.